The present TCR beta chain was sequenced within a study of siplizumab effects on memory and regulatory T cells. Study outcomes and limitations: A major contribution to the alloresponse seemed to be made by naive T cells, which seemed more diverse than memory cells.

The V gene lost 6 bases and the J gene lost 4 bases, with 12 bases spanning the gap. The CDR3 consists of 13 residues. Germline lookup yields CDR1 LNHDA and CDR2 SQIVND (reference sequence). Repertoires were generated with immunoSEQ multiplex PCR, while TCRdb's copy carries only in-frame clones and drops some. This repertoire shows 85,000 to 120,000 clones, approximately 90% found once; its top ten account for approximately 1.2%. Of note for this clone: What it binds is not known.

The V gene is TRBV19, the J gene TRBJ1-2; no firm D call. This receptor was obtained from a human donor in good health. The sample comprised CD4+ T cells sorted from blood. CDR3 protein: CASSTLSGYGYTF. CDR3 DNA: TGTGCCAGTAGCACGTTGAGTGGCTATGGCTACACCTTC. The full variable domain, rest sourced from reference TRBV19 and TRBJ1-2, is DGGITQSPKYLFRKEGQNVTLSCEQNLNHDAMYWYRQDPGQGLRLIYYSQIVNDFQKGDIAEGYSVSREKKESFPLTVTSAQKNPTAFYLCASSTLSGYGYTFGSGTRLTVV.